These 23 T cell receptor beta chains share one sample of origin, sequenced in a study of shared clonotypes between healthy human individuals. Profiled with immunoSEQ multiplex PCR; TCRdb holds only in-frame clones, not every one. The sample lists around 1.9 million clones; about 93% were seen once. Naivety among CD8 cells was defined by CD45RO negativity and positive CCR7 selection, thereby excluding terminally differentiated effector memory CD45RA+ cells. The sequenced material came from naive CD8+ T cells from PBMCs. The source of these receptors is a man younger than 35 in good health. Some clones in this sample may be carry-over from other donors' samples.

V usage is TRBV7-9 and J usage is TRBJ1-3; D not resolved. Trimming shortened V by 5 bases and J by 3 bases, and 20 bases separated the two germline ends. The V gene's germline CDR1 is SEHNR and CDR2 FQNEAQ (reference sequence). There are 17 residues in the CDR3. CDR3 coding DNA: TGTGCCAGCAGCCCCCAATTTTGGCCGGCCCTTGGAAACACCATATATTTT. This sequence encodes CASSPQFWPALGNTIYF.

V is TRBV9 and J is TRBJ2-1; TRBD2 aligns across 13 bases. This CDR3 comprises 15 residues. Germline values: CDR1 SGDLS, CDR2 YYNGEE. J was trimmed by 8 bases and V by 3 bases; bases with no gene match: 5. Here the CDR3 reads CASSGGLAGWDEQFF. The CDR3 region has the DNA TGTGCCAGCAGCGGGGGACTAGCGGGATGGGATGAGCAGTTCTTC.

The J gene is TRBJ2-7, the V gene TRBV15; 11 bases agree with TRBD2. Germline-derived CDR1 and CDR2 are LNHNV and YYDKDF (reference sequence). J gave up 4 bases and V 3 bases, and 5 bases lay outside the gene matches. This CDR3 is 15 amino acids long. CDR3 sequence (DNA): TGTGCCACCAGCAGCACTAGCGGGAGTTGGTACGAGCAGTACTTC. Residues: CATSSTSGSWYEQYF.

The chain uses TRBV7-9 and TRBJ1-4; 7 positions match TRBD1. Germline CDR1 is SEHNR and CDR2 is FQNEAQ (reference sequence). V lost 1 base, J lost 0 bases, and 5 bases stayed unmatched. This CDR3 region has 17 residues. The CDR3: CASSLGEGTATNEKLFF. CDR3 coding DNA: TGTGCCAGCAGCTTAGGCGAGGGGACAGCAACTAATGAAAAACTGTTTTTT.

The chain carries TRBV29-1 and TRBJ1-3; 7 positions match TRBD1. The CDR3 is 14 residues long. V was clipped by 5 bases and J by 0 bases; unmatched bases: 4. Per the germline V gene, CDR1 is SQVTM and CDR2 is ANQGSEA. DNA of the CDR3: TGCAGCGTTCAGACAGGGACCTCTGGAAACACCATATATTTT. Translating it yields CSVQTGTSGNTIYF.

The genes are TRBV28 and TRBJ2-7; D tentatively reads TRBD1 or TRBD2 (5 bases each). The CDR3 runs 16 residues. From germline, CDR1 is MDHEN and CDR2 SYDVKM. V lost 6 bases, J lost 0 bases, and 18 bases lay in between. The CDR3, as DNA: TGTGCCAGCAGCCCAGCCCGGGACCTCCACTCCTACGAGCAGTACTTC. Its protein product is CASSPARDLHSYEQYF. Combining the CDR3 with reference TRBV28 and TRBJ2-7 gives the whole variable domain DVKVTQSSRYLVKRTGEKVFLECVQDMDHENMFWYRQDPGLGLRLIYFSYDVKMKEKGDIPEGYSVSREKKERFSLILESASTNQTSMYLCASSPARDLHSYEQYFGPGTRLTVT.

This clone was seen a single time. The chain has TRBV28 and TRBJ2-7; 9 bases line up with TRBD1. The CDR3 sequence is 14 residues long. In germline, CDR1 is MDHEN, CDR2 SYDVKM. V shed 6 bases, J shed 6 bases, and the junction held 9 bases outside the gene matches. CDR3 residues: CASSSPGTGSEQYF. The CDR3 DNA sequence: TGTGCCAGCAGCTCCCCCGGGACAGGGTCCGAGCAGTACTTC.

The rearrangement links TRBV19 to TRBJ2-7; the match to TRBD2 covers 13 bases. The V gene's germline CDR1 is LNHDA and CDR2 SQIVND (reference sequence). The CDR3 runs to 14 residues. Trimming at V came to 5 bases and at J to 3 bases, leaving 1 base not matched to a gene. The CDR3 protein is CASSGLAGVYEQYF. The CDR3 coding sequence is TGTGCCAGTAGTGGACTAGCGGGAGTCTACGAGCAGTACTTC.

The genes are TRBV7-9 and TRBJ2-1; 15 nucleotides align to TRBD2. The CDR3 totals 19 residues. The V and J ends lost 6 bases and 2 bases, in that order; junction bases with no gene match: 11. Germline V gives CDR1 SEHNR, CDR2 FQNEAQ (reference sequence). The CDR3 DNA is TGTGCCAGCAGGCCACCGGGACTAGCGGGAGGAAGAACCTACAATGAGCAGTTCTTC. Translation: CASRPPGLAGGRTYNEQFF.

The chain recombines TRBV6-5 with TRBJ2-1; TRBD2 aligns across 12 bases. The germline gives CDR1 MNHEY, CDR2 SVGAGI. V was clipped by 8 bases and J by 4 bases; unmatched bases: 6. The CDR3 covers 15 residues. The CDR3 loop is CASASTSGRYNEQFF. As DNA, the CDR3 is TGTGCCAGCGCCTCGACTAGCGGGAGATACAATGAGCAGTTCTTC.

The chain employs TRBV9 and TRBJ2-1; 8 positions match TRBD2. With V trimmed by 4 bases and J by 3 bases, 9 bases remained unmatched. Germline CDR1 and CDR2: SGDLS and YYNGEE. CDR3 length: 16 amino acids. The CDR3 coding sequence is TGTGCCAGCAGCCAAAGCGGGAGCTCCTTCTACAATGAGCAGTTCTTC. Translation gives CASSQSGSSFYNEQFF.

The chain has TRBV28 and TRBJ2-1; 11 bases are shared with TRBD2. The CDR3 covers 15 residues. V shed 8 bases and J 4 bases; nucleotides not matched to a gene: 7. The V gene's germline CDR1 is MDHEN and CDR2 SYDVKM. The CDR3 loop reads CASGPGLAEYNEQFF. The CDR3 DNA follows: TGTGCCAGCGGGCCGGGACTAGCGGAGTACAATGAGCAGTTCTTC.

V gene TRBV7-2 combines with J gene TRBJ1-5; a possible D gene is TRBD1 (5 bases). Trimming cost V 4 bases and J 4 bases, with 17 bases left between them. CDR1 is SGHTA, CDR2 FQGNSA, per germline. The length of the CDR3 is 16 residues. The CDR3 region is CASSSARGGLNQPQHF. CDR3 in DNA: TGTGCCAGCAGCTCCGCCCGGGGGGGTCTTAATCAGCCCCAGCATTTT.

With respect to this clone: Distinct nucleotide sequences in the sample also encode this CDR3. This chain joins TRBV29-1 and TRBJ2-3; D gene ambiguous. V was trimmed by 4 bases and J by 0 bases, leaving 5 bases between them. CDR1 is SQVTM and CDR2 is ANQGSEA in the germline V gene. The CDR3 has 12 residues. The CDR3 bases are TGCAGCGTTGGACGGAGCACAGATACGCAGTATTTT. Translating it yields CSVGRSTDTQYF.

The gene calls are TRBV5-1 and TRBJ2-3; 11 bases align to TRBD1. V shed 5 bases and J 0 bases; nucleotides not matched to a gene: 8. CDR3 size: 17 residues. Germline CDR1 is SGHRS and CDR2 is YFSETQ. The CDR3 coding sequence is TGCGCCAGCAGTTCACCCGGGACAGGGGGAAGCACAGATACGCAGTATTTT. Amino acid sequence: CASSSPGTGGSTDTQYF.

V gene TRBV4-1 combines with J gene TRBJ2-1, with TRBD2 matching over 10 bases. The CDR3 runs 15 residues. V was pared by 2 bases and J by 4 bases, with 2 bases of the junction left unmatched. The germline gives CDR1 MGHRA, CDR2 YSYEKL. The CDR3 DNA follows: TGCGCCAGCAGCCAAAGGACTAGCGGTTACAATGAGCAGTTCTTC. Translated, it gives CASSQRTSGYNEQFF.

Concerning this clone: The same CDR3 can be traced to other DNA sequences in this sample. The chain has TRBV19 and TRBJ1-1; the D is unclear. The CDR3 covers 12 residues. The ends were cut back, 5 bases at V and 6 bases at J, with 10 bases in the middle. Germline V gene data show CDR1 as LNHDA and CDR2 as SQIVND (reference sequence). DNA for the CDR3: TGTGCCAGTAGTTTCCGGGGAGCTGAAGCTTTCTTT. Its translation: CASSFRGAEAFF.

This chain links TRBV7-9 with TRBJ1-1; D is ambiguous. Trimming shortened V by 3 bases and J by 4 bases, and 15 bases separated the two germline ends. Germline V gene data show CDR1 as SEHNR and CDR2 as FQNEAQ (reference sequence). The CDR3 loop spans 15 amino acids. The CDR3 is CASSFLQWVGTEAFF. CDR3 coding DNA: TGTGCCAGCAGCTTTCTCCAGTGGGTTGGCACTGAAGCTTTCTTT. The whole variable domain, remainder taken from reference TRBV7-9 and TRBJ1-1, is DTGVSQNPRHKITKRGQNVTFRCDPISEHNRLYWYRQTLGQGPEFLTYFQNEAQLEKSRLLSDRFSAERPKGSFSTLEIQRTEQGDSAMYLCASSFLQWVGTEAFFGQGTRLTVV.

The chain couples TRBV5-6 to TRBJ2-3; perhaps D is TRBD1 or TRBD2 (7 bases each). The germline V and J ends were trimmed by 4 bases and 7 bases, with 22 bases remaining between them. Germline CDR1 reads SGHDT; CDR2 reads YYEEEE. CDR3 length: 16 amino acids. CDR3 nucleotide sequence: TGTGCCAGCAGCCCGGGGGGACAGCTCAACTCAAATACGCAGTATTTT. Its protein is CASSPGGQLNSNTQYF. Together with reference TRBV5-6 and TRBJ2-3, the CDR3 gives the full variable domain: DAGVTQSPTHLIKTRGQQVTLRCSPKSGHDTVSWYQQALGQGPQFIFQYYEEEERQRGNFPDRFSGHQFPNYSSELNVNALLLGDSALYLCASSPGGQLNSNTQYFGPGTRLTVL.

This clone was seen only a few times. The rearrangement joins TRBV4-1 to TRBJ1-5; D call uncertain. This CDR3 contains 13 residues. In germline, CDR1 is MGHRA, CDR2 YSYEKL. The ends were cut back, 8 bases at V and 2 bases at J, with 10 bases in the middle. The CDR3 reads CASAGFGNQPQHF. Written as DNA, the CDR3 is TGCGCCAGCGCTGGTTTCGGCAATCAGCCCCAGCATTTT.

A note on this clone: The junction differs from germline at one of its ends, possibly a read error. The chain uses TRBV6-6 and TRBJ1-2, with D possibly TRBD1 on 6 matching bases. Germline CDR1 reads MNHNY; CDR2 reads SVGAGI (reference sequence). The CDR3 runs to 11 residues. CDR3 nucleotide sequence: TGTGCCAGCAGTTACCCCCCGGACAGTAACTTC. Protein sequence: CASSYPPDSNF.

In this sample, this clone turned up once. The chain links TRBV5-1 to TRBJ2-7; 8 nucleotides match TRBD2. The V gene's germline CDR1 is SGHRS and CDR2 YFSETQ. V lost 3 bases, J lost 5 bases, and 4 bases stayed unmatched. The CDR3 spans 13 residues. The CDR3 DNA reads TGCGCCAGCAGCTACGGACTAGCCGACGAGCAGTACTTC. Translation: CASSYGLADEQYF.

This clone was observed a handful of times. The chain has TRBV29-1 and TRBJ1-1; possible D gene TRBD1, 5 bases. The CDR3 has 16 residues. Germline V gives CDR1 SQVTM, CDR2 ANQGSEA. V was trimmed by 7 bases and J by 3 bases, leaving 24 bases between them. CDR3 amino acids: CSAHRSRGKVDTEAFF. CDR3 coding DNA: TGCAGCGCCCACCGGAGTCGGGGGAAGGTGGACACTGAAGCTTTCTTT.